The TCR beta chain under discussion was sequenced for a study of Ad26.COV2.S vaccination and SARS-CoV-2 variants. After removal of 1 base from V and 4 bases from J, the junction contained 8 bases not matched to a gene. In germline, CDR1 is SGHVS, CDR2 FQNEAQ. CDR3 length: 16 residues. Documented treatment: 19 received Ad26.COV2.S at low or high dose, single or two shots; 5 received placebo; per-sample allocation not given. Material that was analyzed had been drawn on day 63 after the first vaccine or placebo injection. Clones were sequenced by immunoSEQ multiplex PCR, and TCRdb holds only the in-frame ones, with some missing. Found here are roughly 380,000 clones, approximately 85% of them singletons; the top ten hold 2.5% to 3.5%.

This sequence originates from a person between 18 and 65 years old who received the Ad26.COV2.S COVID-19 vaccine or a placebo. The rearrangement joins TRBV7-8 to TRBJ2-7, with 9 bases identical to TRBD2. Sequenced here: peripheral blood, sampled in a trial of Ad26.COV2.S vaccine versus placebo. CDR3 in DNA: TGTGCCAGCAGCTTAGATATAGGACTAGCGTTGTACGAGCAGTACTTC. It encodes CASSLDIGLALYEQYF.